These T cell receptor beta chains were read from a single sample in a study of blood T cell repertoires in COVID-19. Sequencing used immunoSEQ multiplex PCR; TCRdb keeps in-frame clones, though not all of them. The sample includes around 340,000 clones, approximately 89% of them seen just once. The sequencing sample was made of peripheral blood. Source of these receptors: a woman aged 55 to 70 with COVID-19, enrolled during active disease. Each CDR3 is given with its conserved first and last residue. Fields, in order: D gene, J gene, V gene, clone size, CDR3 DNA, CDR3 protein. D genes are given only for firm matches. Size values are once, few and many counts, or a class for expanded clones, and some rows have none.

NA TRBJ2-5 TRBV4-2 NA TGTGCCAGCAGCCAAGATCTGCTTTTTTGGGGGCAGGGTAGAAGGGGCAACCAAGAGACCCAGTACTTC CASSQDLLFWGQGRRGNQETQYF
TRBD2 TRBJ2-7 TRBV3-1/TRBV3-2 NA TGTGCCAGCAGCCTTCGGACTAGCGGGGGGGGGCGCGAGCAGTACTTC CASSLRTSGGGREQYF
TRBD1 TRBJ1-1 TRBV29-1 NA TGCAGCGTTGTGGGACAGGGAGTCACTGAAGCTTTCTTT CSVVGQGVTEAFF
TRBD1 TRBJ1-4 TRBV6-1 NA TGTGCCAGCAGTGAAGAAAGTCGACAGGGGGCAGGTGAAAAACTGTTTTTT CASSEESRQGAGEKLFF
NA TRBJ1-3 TRBV4-1 NA TGCGCCAGCAGCCAAGGTCCCCTCTCTGGAAACACCATATATTTT CASSQGPLSGNTIYF
NA TRBJ2-1 TRBV9 NA TGTGCCAGCAGATCAATTGACAATGAGCAGTTCTTC CASRSIDNEQFF
NA TRBJ1-4 TRBV9 NA TGTGCCAGCAGCGTATCAGGGAAGGGTGAAAAACTGTTTTTT CASSVSGKGEKLFF
TRBD1 TRBJ1-1 TRBV6-5 NA TGTGCCAGCAGCTGGACAGGGGGGAACACTGAAGCTTTCTTT CASSWTGGNTEAFF
TRBD1 TRBJ2-2 TRBV5-1 NA TGCGCCAGCAGCTTCTCCCGGGGACAGGGGGACACCGGGGAGCTGTTTTTT CASSFSRGQGDTGELFF
NA TRBJ1-1 TRBV5-1 NA TGCGCCAGCAGCGGGAGACTTGAGAACACTGAAGCTTTCTTT CASSGRLENTEAFF
NA TRBJ2-5 TRBV7-2 NA TGTGCCAGCAGCTTGGGCCTTCGCCCAGAGACCCAGTACTTC CASSLGLRPETQYF
TRBD1 TRBJ1-1 TRBV18 NA TGTGCCAGCTCACCAATGATGGGACAGGGGAACACTGAAGCTTTCTTT CASSPMMGQGNTEAFF
TRBD2 TRBJ2-5 TRBV5-5 NA TGTGCCAGCAGCTTGGTGGCTAGCGGGGGAGAGACCCAGTACTTC CASSLVASGGETQYF
NA TRBJ1-2 TRBV19 few TGTGCCAGTAGTAGGGACTACTATGGCTACACCTTC CASSRDYYGYTF
NA TRBJ1-1 TRBV5-1 NA TGCGCCAGCAGCTTGGAATTGGGGGAGGTGAACACTGAAGCTTTCTTT CASSLELGEVNTEAFF
NA TRBJ2-1 TRBV28 NA TGTGCCAGCAGACCCGATTGGACAGCCTACAATGAGCAGTTCTTC CASRPDWTAYNEQFF
TRBD1 TRBJ2-6 TRBV6-6 NA TGTGCCAGCAGTCTAAGGGACAGGGTTCTCTCTGGGGCCAACGTCCTGACTTTC CASSLRDRVLSGANVLTF
TRBD2 TRBJ2-3 TRBV11-3 NA TGTGCCAGCAGCTTAACGGGGGGGCCCGCAGATACGCAGTATTTT CASSLTGGPADTQYF
NA TRBJ1-5 TRBV6-5 NA TGTGCCAGCAGTTACTCGCCCCCAGGCCGTAATCAGCCCCAGCATTTT CASSYSPPGRNQPQHF
TRBD1 TRBJ1-5 TRBV5-6 NA TGTGCCAGCAGCTTGGCCCTCGGGACAGGGGTCTGGGAGCCCCAGCATTTT CASSLALGTGVWEPQHF
NA TRBJ2-7 TRBV28 NA TGTGCCAGCAGTACAGGATTAGGGGAGCAGTACTTC CASSTGLGEQYF
NA TRBJ1-3 TRBV6-5 NA TGTGCCAGCAGTAGAACGGGGGGAAACACCATATATTTT CASSRTGGNTIYF
NA TRBJ2-3 TRBV20-1 once TGCAGTGCTATTTCAAATACGCAGTATTTT CSAISNTQYF
TRBD2 TRBJ2-2 TRBV7-2 NA TGTGCCAGCAGCTTGAGCGCTAGCGGGTGGGACGGGGAGCTGTTTTTT CASSLSASGWDGELFF
TRBD1 TRBJ1-3 TRBV7-3 NA TGTGCCAGCAGCCCCGGGGACAGTACTGGAAACACCATATATTTT CASSPGDSTGNTIYF
NA TRBJ1-5 TRBV11-2 NA TGTGCCAGCAGCTTAGCTGCGGGGACCCAGCCCCAGCATTTT CASSLAAGTQPQHF
NA TRBJ1-1 TRBV4-1 NA TGCGCCAGCAGCCAATCCCTTACCGGGGGTCAGGCCACTGAAGCTTTCTTT CASSQSLTGGQATEAFF
TRBD1 TRBJ1-2 TRBV7-8 NA TGTGCCAGCAGCTTACGGACAGGGGGAAACTATGGCTACACCTTC CASSLRTGGNYGYTF
TRBD1 TRBJ1-1 TRBV25-1 NA TGTGCCAGCAGTAACAGGGTGACAGGGAGCCCGCGGGATGAAGCTTTCTTT CASSNRVTGSPRDEAFF
NA TRBJ1-6 TRBV11-2 NA TGTGCCAGCAGCCCCCGTAGGAGCTCCTATAATTCACCCCTCCACTTT CASSPRRSSYNSPLHF
NA TRBJ1-3 TRBV19 NA TGTGCCAGTAGCACACAGGGAGCTGGAAACACCATATATTTT CASSTQGAGNTIYF
TRBD1 TRBJ2-2 TRBV5-1 NA TGCGCCAGCAGCTCGTCGGGACAGGGGGGCACCGGGGAGCTGTTTTTT CASSSSGQGGTGELFF
NA TRBJ1-4 TRBV5-1 NA TGCGCCAGCAGCTTGGTCGCGGGGGCGCATGAAAAACTGTTTTTT CASSLVAGAHEKLFF
NA TRBJ2-5 TRBV7-3 NA TGTGCCAGCAGCTTAGGCAGGGGTTTCTTGGAGACCCAGTACTTC CASSLGRGFLETQYF
TRBD1 TRBJ2-7 TRBV27 NA TGTGCCAGCAGATGGACAGGGAGCTCCTACGAGCAGTACTTC CASRWTGSSYEQYF
TRBD1 TRBJ2-1 TRBV9 NA TGTGCCAGCAGCGTAGCGGGACAGGGCTACAATGAGCAGTTCTTC CASSVAGQGYNEQFF
TRBD1 TRBJ1-2 TRBV19 NA TGTGCCAGTAGGGATCCGGGACAGGGGTACTATGGCTACACCTTC CASRDPGQGYYGYTF
TRBD1 TRBJ2-7 TRBV5-1 NA TGCGCCAGCAGCTTGGTGTCAGGGGGTAACTCCTACGAGCAGTACTTC CASSLVSGGNSYEQYF
NA TRBJ2-3 TRBV5-1 NA TGCGCCAGCAGCTTAGGAGGGGGCAAGGGCACAGATACGCAGTATTTT CASSLGGGKGTDTQYF
NA TRBJ1-6 TRBV9 NA TGTGCCAGCAGCGTAGGAGTAGGGAGGCCCTATAATTCACCCCTCCACTTT CASSVGVGRPYNSPLHF
NA TRBJ1-5 TRBV10-2 NA TGCGCCAGCAGTGAGTCCGATGGGGCTTATCAGCCCCAGCATTTT CASSESDGAYQPQHF
NA TRBJ2-7 TRBV11-2 NA TGTGCCAGCAGCCCCATCCCCGGTGGGCAGTACTTC CASSPIPGGQYF
NA TRBJ1-1 TRBV7-8 NA TGTGCCAGCAGCCATGACAGCAGAACAACTGAAGCTTTCTTT CASSHDSRTTEAFF
NA TRBJ1-6 TRBV27 NA TGTGCCAGCAGTTTCTCCCCGAACTCAGGATCACCCCTCCACTTT CASSFSPNSGSPLHF